The present T cell receptor (beta chain) was sequenced within a study of blood T cell repertoires in COVID-19. About the study: COVID-19 samples from acute and convalescent phases originated in the United States, Italy and Spain. T cells, B-cell-depleted T cells, or PBMCs provided the cDNA or gDNA that served as material.

Study processing details: By means of reference gene primer amplification, nucleated cell counts were estimated. The protocol was immunoSEQ multiplex PCR, while the TCRdb copy is restricted to in-frame clones and leaves out a portion. From that table come the V and J calls and clone size; the DNA was used to work out D and trimming. The table has roughly 700,000 clones, 70% to 90% seen once; the top ten hold roughly 0.25%. Sequenced input: peripheral blood. This clonotype originated in a woman in her late teens or twenties with acute or convalescent COVID-19.

The CDR3 nucleotides are TGTGCCAGCAGCTTATCTGCCGGCGAGCAGTACTTC. Protein sequence: CASSLSAGEQYF. The gene calls are TRBV7-9 and TRBJ2-7; D gene uncertain. The CDR3 contains 12 residues. The ends were cut back, 2 bases at V and 6 bases at J, with 8 bases in the middle. The germline V gene has CDR1 SEHNR and CDR2 FQNEAQ (reference sequence). Supplemented by reference TRBV7-9 and TRBJ2-7, the full variable domain reads DTGVSQNPRHKITKRGQNVTFRCDPISEHNRLYWYRQTLGQGPEFLTYFQNEAQLEKSRLLSDRFSAERPKGSFSTLEIQRTEQGDSAMYLCASSLSAGEQYFGPGTRLTVT.